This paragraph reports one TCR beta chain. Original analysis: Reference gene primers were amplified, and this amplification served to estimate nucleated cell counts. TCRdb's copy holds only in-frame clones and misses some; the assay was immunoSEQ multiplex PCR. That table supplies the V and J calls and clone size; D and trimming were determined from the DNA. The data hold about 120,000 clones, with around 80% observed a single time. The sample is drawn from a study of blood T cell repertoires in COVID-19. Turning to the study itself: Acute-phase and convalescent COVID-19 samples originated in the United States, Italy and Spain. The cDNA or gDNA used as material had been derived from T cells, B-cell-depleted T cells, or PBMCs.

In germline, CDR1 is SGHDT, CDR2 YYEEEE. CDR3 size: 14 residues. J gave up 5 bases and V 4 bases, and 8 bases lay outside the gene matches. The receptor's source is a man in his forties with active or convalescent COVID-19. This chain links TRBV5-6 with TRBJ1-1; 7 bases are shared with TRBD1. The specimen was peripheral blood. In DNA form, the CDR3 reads TGTGCCAGCAGCGCCCGGGACAGACGTACTGAAGCTTTCTTT. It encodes CASSARDRRTEAFF. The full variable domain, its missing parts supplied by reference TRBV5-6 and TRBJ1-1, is DAGVTQSPTHLIKTRGQQVTLRCSPKSGHDTVSWYQQALGQGPQFIFQYYEEEERQRGNFPDRFSGHQFPNYSSELNVNALLLGDSALYLCASSARDRRTEAFFGQGTRLTVV.